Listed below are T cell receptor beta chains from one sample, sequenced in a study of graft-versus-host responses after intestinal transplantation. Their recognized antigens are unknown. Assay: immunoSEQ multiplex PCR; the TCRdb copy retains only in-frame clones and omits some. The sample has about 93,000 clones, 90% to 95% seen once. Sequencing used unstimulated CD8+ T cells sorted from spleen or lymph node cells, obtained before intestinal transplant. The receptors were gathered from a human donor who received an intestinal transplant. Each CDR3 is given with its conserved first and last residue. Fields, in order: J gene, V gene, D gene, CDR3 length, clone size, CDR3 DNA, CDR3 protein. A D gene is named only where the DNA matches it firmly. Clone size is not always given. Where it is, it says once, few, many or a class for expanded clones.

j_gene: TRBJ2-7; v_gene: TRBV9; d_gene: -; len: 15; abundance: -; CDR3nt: TGTGCCAGCAGCGCCCCAGGGACCGGGGGCTACGAGCAGTACTTC; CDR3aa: CASSAPGTGGYEQYF
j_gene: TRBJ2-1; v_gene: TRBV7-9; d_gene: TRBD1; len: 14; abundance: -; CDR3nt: TGTGCCAGCAGCTTACAGGGGGCGCCGAATGAGCAGTTCTTC; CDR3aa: CASSLQGAPNEQFF
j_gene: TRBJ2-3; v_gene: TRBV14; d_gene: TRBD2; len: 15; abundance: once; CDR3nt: TGTGCCAGCAGCCAAGGAAGCGGGGCCACAGATACGCAGTATTTT; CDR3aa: CASSQGSGATDTQYF
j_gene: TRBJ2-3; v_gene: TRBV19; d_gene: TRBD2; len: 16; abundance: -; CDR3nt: TGTGCCAGTAGTACTCCGGGACTAGCGGGTTCAGATACGCAGTATTTT; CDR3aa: CASSTPGLAGSDTQYF
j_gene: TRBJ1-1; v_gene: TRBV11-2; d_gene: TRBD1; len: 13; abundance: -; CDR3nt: TGTGCCAGCAGCTCCGCAGGGGGCACTGAAGCTTTCTTT; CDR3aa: CASSSAGGTEAFF
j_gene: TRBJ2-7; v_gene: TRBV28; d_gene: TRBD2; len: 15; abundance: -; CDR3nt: TGTGCCAGCAGTTTCGAGCGGGGAAGCTCCTACGAGCAGTACTTC; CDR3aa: CASSFERGSSYEQYF
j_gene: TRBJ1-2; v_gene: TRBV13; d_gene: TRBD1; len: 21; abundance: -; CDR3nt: TGTGCCAGCACCAACTTCGGACCTACGACAGGGGGCGCCGAGGCTAACTATGGCTACACCTTC; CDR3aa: CASTNFGPTTGGAEANYGYTF
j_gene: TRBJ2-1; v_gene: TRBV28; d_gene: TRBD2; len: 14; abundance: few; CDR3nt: TGTGCCAGCAGCCCCGGACTAGCGGGAGATGAGCAGTTCTTC; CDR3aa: CASSPGLAGDEQFF
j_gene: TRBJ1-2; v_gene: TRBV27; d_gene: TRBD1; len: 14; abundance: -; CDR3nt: TGTGCCAGCAGTGTCTCAGGGGGCGGCTATGGCTACACCTTC; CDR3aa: CASSVSGGGYGYTF
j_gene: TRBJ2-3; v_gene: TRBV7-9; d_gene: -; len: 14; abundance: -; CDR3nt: TGTGCCAGCAGCTTTAGGGGGGGTAAAGATACGCAGTATTTT; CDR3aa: CASSFRGGKDTQYF
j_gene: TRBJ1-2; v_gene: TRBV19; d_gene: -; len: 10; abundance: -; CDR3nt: TGTGCCAGTGGCAGGGGAGGCTACACCTTC; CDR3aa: CASGRGGYTF
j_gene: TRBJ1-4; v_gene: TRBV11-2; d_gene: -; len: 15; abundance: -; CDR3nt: TGTGCCAGCAGCGAGAGCCCCACAGGATACGAAAAACTGTTTTTT; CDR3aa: CASSESPTGYEKLFF
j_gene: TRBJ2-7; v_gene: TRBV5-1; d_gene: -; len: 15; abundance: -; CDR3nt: TGCGCCAGCAGCTTGGGAACAGGCCTCTTGATGGAGCAGTACTTC; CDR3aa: CASSLGTGLLMEQYF
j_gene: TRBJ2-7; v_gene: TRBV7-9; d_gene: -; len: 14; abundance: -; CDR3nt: TGTGCCAGCACTGCACAGGGTCGAACCTACGAGCAGTACTTC; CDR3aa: CASTAQGRTYEQYF
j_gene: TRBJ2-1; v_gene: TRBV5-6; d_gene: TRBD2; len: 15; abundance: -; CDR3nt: TGTGCCAGCAGCTGGGGACTAGCGGGGGGCAATGAGCAGTTCTTC; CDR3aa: CASSWGLAGGNEQFF
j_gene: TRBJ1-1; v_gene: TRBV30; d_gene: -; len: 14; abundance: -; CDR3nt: TGTGCCTGGAGTTATGTCCCAAGCAACACTGAAGCTTTCTTT; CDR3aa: CAWSYVPSNTEAFF
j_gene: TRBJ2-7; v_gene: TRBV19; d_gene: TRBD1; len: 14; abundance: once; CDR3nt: TGTGCCAGTACCCCCGGGACAGGGCTCTACGAGCAGTACTTC; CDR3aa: CASTPGTGLYEQYF
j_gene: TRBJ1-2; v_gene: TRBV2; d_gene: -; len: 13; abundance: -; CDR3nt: TGTGCCAGCAGTGAGGGCAGAAACTATGGCTACACCTTC; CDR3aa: CASSEGRNYGYTF
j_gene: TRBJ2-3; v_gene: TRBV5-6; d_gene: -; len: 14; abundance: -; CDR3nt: TGTGCCAGCAGCGTGGGGGGCCGCACAGATACGCAGTATTTT; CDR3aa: CASSVGGRTDTQYF
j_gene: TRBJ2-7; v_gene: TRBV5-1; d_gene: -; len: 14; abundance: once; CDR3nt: TGCGCCAGCAGCTTGAGGGGAGGATCCTACGAGCAGTACTTC; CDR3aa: CASSLRGGSYEQYF